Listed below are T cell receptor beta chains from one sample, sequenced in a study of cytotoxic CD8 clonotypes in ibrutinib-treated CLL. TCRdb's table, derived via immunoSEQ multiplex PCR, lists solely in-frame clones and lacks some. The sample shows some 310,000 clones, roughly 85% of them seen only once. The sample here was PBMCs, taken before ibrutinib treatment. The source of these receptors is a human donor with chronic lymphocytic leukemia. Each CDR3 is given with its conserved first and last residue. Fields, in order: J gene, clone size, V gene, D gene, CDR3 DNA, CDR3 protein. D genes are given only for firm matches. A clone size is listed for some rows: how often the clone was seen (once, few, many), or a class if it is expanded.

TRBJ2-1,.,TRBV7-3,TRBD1,TGTGCCAGCAGCTTAAAACAGGGGGCCTACAATGAGCAGTTCTTC,CASSLKQGAYNEQFF
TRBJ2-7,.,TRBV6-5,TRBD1,TGTGCCAGCAGTTACTCCCCAGGGGGTCACGACGAGCAGTACTTC,CASSYSPGGHDEQYF
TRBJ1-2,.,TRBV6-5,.,TGTGCCAGCAGTTACTCTGCGGTTAACTATGGCTACACCTTC,CASSYSAVNYGYTF
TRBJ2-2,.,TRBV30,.,TGTGCCTGGAGAGTGGGTTCGGGGATGGCCGGGGAGCTGTTTTTT,CAWRVGSGMAGELFF
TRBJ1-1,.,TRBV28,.,TGTGCCAGCAGTTTAAGGATTCATGGGCGCAGGGGTAACACTGAAGCTTTCTTT,CASSLRIHGRRGNTEAFF
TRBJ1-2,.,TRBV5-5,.,TGTGCCAGCAGCTTGGGGGCAGTGAACTATGGCTACACCTTC,CASSLGAVNYGYTF
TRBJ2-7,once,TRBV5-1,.,TGCGCCAGCAGCTTGGCCTTCCAGACAGATTCCTACGAGCAGTACTTC,CASSLAFQTDSYEQYF
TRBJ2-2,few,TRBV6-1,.,TGTGCCAGCAGTGAACGGCCTCGGGTAACGGGAACCGGGGAGCTGTTTTTT,CASSERPRVTGTGELFF
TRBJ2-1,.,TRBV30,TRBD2,TGTGCCTGGAGTACTAGCGGGGACCAGCAGTTCTTC,CAWSTSGDQQFF
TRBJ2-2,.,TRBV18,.,TGTGCCAGCTCACCACCGCCCGGAACCGGGGAGCTGTTTTTT,CASSPPPGTGELFF
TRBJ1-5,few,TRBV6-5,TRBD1,TGTGCCAGCAGACAGGGGTATTCTCAGCCCCAGCATTTT,CASRQGYSQPQHF